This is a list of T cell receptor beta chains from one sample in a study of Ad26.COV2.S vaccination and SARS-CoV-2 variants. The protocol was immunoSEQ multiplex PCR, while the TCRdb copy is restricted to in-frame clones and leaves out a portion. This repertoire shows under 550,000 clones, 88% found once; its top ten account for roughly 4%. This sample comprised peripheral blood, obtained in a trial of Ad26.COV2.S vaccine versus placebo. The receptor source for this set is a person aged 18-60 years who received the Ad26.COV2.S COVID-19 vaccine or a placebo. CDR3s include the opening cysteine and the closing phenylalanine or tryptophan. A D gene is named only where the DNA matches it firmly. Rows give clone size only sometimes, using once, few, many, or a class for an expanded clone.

DNA: TGTGCCAGCTCACTACCAACCGGGGAGCTGTTTTTT
CDR3: CASSLPTGELFF
J: TRBJ2-2
size: once
D: NA
V: TRBV18

DNA: TGTGCCAGTAGTGCGACAGGGGGCACCGGGGAGCTGTTTTTT
CDR3: CASSATGGTGELFF
J: TRBJ2-2
size: NA
D: TRBD1
V: TRBV19

DNA: TGTGCCAGCAGTTTAAAGGTGGGAGCTAACTATGGCTACACCTTC
CDR3: CASSLKVGANYGYTF
J: TRBJ1-2
size: NA
D: NA
V: TRBV28

DNA: TGTGCCAGCAGTTTAAGGCAGGGGTCACCCCTCCACTTT
CDR3: CASSLRQGSPLHF
J: TRBJ1-6
size: NA
D: NA
V: TRBV12-3/TRBV12-4

DNA: TGTGCCAGCAGTTTTTGGGGGCAAGAGACCCAGTACTTC
CDR3: CASSFWGQETQYF
J: TRBJ2-5
size: NA
D: NA
V: TRBV12-3/TRBV12-4

DNA: TGTGCCAGCAGTTACGGGGACTCAGATACGCAGTATTTT
CDR3: CASSYGDSDTQYF
J: TRBJ2-3
size: NA
D: NA
V: TRBV6-2/TRBV6-3

DNA: TGTGCCAGCAGCCGACAGGGGATTAACACCGGGGAGCTGTTTTTT
CDR3: CASSRQGINTGELFF
J: TRBJ2-2
size: NA
D: TRBD1
V: TRBV11-1

DNA: TGTGCCAGCAGCTTAGGACCCGGGACCGGCTACAATGAGCAGTTCTTC
CDR3: CASSLGPGTGYNEQFF
J: TRBJ2-1
size: once
D: NA
V: TRBV7-2

DNA: TGCGCCAGCAGCCAAGAGCACAGGGGGCTGGTCGGTACTGAAGCTTTCTTT
CDR3: CASSQEHRGLVGTEAFF
J: TRBJ1-1
size: NA
D: TRBD1
V: TRBV4-3

DNA: TGTGCCAGCAGATCAAACAGGGGGGAGTACTTC
CDR3: CASRSNRGEYF
J: TRBJ2-7
size: NA
D: TRBD1
V: TRBV28

DNA: TGTGCCAGTAGTATAGTTGCAGGGGGGACTGAAGCTTTCTTT
CDR3: CASSIVAGGTEAFF
J: TRBJ1-1
size: NA
D: TRBD1
V: TRBV19

DNA: TGTGCCAGCAGTTTACATGGACAGGGTGGTAATGGCTACACCTTC
CDR3: CASSLHGQGGNGYTF
J: TRBJ1-2
size: NA
D: TRBD1
V: TRBV28

DNA: TGCGCCAGCAGCCATTCGACTCCGGGACAGGGTTACACAGATACGCAGTATTTT
CDR3: CASSHSTPGQGYTDTQYF
J: TRBJ2-3
size: NA
D: TRBD1
V: TRBV4-3

DNA: TGTGCCACCAGTGATTTGCGTGCGGGAGGGTATGGCTACACCTTC
CDR3: CATSDLRAGGYGYTF
J: TRBJ1-2
size: NA
D: NA
V: TRBV24-1

DNA: TGTGCCAGCAGCTTGGGGTGGACAGGCCTCACTAGCGGGGGGGTGGACTTC
CDR3: CASSLGWTGLTSGGVDF
J: TRBJ2-7
size: NA
D: TRBD2
V: TRBV7-2

DNA: TGCGCCAGCAGCCATAACTTAAACTCTGGAAACACCATATATTTT
CDR3: CASSHNLNSGNTIYF
J: TRBJ1-3
size: NA
D: NA
V: TRBV4-3

DNA: TGTGCCAGCAGCTACCCAGCGGGGGGGCCCCCCTACGAGCAGTACTTC
CDR3: CASSYPAGGPPYEQYF
J: TRBJ2-7
size: once
D: TRBD2
V: TRBV7-2

DNA: TGTGCCAGCAGCCGATGGAGGGGGGAGAATGAGCAGTTCTTC
CDR3: CASSRWRGENEQFF
J: TRBJ2-1
size: NA
D: NA
V: TRBV7-9

DNA: TGTGCCAGCAGCCCCCTACACAGTCCTAGCTATGGCTACACCTTC
CDR3: CASSPLHSPSYGYTF
J: TRBJ1-2
size: once
D: NA
V: TRBV7-6

DNA: TGTGCCAGCAGCTTACGCGGACCCAACGAGCAGTACTTC
CDR3: CASSLRGPNEQYF
J: TRBJ2-7
size: few
D: NA
V: TRBV7-8

DNA: TGTGCCAGTAGTAGGGGCCCGACAGGAGCGAACACCGGGGAGCTGTTTTTT
CDR3: CASSRGPTGANTGELFF
J: TRBJ2-2
size: NA
D: NA
V: TRBV19

DNA: TGTGCCAGCAGTTTATCGGGCGCCTCCTACGAGCAGTACTTC
CDR3: CASSLSGASYEQYF
J: TRBJ2-7
size: NA
D: NA
V: TRBV27

DNA: TGTGCCGGCGCAGGGGGAAGAGAGGGCTACACCTTC
CDR3: CAGAGGREGYTF
J: TRBJ1-2
size: NA
D: TRBD1
V: TRBV30

DNA: TGTGCCAGCAGCTTAACAGGGGCTGGGGCCAACGTCCTGACTTTC
CDR3: CASSLTGAGANVLTF
J: TRBJ2-6
size: NA
D: TRBD1
V: TRBV7-8

DNA: TGTGCCAGCAGCCCCAGCGCGGTGGCCGGGGAGCTGTTTTTT
CDR3: CASSPSAVAGELFF
J: TRBJ2-2
size: NA
D: NA
V: TRBV6-6

DNA: TGTGCCAGCAGTTACTTCCGCCTCGGGGGAAACGAGCAGTACTTC
CDR3: CASSYFRLGGNEQYF
J: TRBJ2-7
size: NA
D: NA
V: TRBV6-6

DNA: TGTGCCAGTCGAGATGGACTAGCGGTGAACACCGGGGAGCTGTTTTTT
CDR3: CASRDGLAVNTGELFF
J: TRBJ2-2
size: NA
D: TRBD2
V: TRBV5-4

DNA: TGTGCCAGCAGTCCCCCCCAGGGACAGGGGGCTCCAACTAATGAAAAACTGTTTTTT
CDR3: CASSPPQGQGAPTNEKLFF
J: TRBJ1-4
size: once
D: TRBD1
V: TRBV27

DNA: TGTGCCAGCAGCAAACTACAGGGCGTTGGGGAAAAACTGTTTTTT
CDR3: CASSKLQGVGEKLFF
J: TRBJ1-4
size: NA
D: NA
V: TRBV27

DNA: TGTGCCAGCAGCTTACGGGAAGTCGATGGCTACACCTTC
CDR3: CASSLREVDGYTF
J: TRBJ1-2
size: once
D: NA
V: TRBV5-6

DNA: TGTGCCTGCCCTAGACAGGGGAGAAGCACTGAAGCTTTCTTT
CDR3: CACPRQGRSTEAFF
J: TRBJ1-1
size: NA
D: TRBD1
V: TRBV30

DNA: TGTGCCGCGAAACCCCAAGAAGAGACCCAGTACTTC
CDR3: CAAKPQEETQYF
J: TRBJ2-5
size: NA
D: NA
V: TRBV27

DNA: TGTGCCAGCTCACGTCGAGGAGGGCGGCCTCCAGAAGCTTTCTTT
CDR3: CASSRRGGRPPEAFF
J: TRBJ1-1
size: NA
D: NA
V: TRBV18

DNA: TGTGCCAGCAGTTTTGCCAGGAACTCTGGAAACACCATATATTTT
CDR3: CASSFARNSGNTIYF
J: TRBJ1-3
size: NA
D: NA
V: TRBV28

DNA: TGTGCCTGGCGGGGCGGGTACTACGAGCAGTACTTC
CDR3: CAWRGGYYEQYF
J: TRBJ2-7
size: NA
D: NA
V: TRBV30

DNA: TGTGCCAGCAGCTTGGGGGACAAATACGAGCAGTACTTC
CDR3: CASSLGDKYEQYF
J: TRBJ2-7
size: few
D: NA
V: TRBV5-4

DNA: TGCGCCAGCAGCTTAGGACAGACTACCATTGGGAGATCCTACGAGCAGTACTTC
CDR3: CASSLGQTTIGRSYEQYF
J: TRBJ2-7
size: NA
D: NA
V: TRBV5-1

DNA: TGTGCCAGCAGCCCGGGTGCCAACAGGCTAGCCAAAAACATTCAGTACTTC
CDR3: CASSPGANRLAKNIQYF
J: TRBJ2-4
size: NA
D: NA
V: TRBV6-2/TRBV6-3

DNA: TGTGCCAGTAGTATGGGACAGAACACTGAAGCTTTCTTT
CDR3: CASSMGQNTEAFF
J: TRBJ1-1
size: NA
D: NA
V: TRBV19

DNA: TGCAGACCCGGGAATACCTACGAGCAGTACTTC
CDR3: CRPGNTYEQYF
J: TRBJ2-7
size: once
D: NA
V: TRBV20-1

DNA: TGTGCCAGCAGTTACGACGTCCCGGGTTTGGGCAATGAGCAGTTCTTC
CDR3: CASSYDVPGLGNEQFF
J: TRBJ2-1
size: NA
D: NA
V: TRBV7-2

DNA: TGTGCCTCTATCGGGGCCAATCAGCCCCAGCATTTT
CDR3: CASIGANQPQHF
J: TRBJ1-5
size: NA
D: NA
V: TRBV12-3/TRBV12-4